The rows below give T cell receptor beta chains drawn from one sample of a study of T cell responses to AZD1222 COVID-19 vaccine. Sequenced by immunoSEQ multiplex PCR; TCRdb stores in-frame clones only, minus some. The sample contains some 130,000 clones, around 86% of which appear only once. Sequencing used peripheral blood, obtained on day 0 of AZD1222 vaccination. The receptors derive from an adult in good health. Both conserved end residues are part of each CDR3. The D gene is left open where the match is weak. Rows give clone size only sometimes, using once, few, many, or a class for an expanded clone.

TRBV6-6	TRBD2	.	TRBJ2-7	TGTGCCAGCTCCCGGGGGGTCGACTCCTACGAGCAGTACTTC	CASSRGVDSYEQYF
TRBV29-1	.	.	TRBJ1-2	TGCAGCGTTGGTAGCGCCAACTATGGCTACACCTTC	CSVGSANYGYTF
TRBV7-8	TRBD1	.	TRBJ1-2	TGTGCCAGCAGCGTCCGGGACAGGAACTATGGCTACACCTTC	CASSVRDRNYGYTF
TRBV20-1	.	.	TRBJ2-1	TGCAGTGCTAGAGCAAGGGGGGAGCAGTTCTTC	CSARARGEQFF
TRBV5-5	.	.	TRBJ1-1	TGTGCCAGCAGCTTGGATTTAATCGGCAGACTGAACACTGAAGCTTTCTTT	CASSLDLIGRLNTEAFF
TRBV9	.	.	TRBJ1-2	TGTGCCAGCAGCGAGCCGCTCTGGACGGTTCCTGACTATGGCTACACCTTC	CASSEPLWTVPDYGYTF
TRBV4-3	TRBD1	.	TRBJ2-7	TGCGCCAGCAGCCACCAGGGGGCCGGGTACTTC	CASSHQGAGYF
TRBV7-9	TRBD1	few	TRBJ1-3	TGTGCCAGCAGCAGGGGGCAGTGGCAAAACACCATATATTTT	CASSRGQWQNTIYF
TRBV10-2	.	.	TRBJ2-3	TGCGCCAGCACTGCTCGGGACTTTCCAGACACAGATACGCAGTATTTT	CASTARDFPDTDTQYF
TRBV6-5	TRBD1	.	TRBJ2-3	TGTGCCAGCACTACGGGACAGACCCGCACAGATACGCAGTATTTT	CASTTGQTRTDTQYF
TRBV5-6	.	.	TRBJ1-2	TGTGCCAGCAACTTACAGAGTCTTTATGGCTACACCTTC	CASNLQSLYGYTF
TRBV19	.	once	TRBJ1-1	TGTGCCAGTACAGAGGGCGGGAGCACTGAAGCTTTCTTT	CASTEGGSTEAFF
TRBV13	.	.	TRBJ1-1	TGTGCCAGCAGCTTACAGGGCACTGAAGCTTTCTTT	CASSLQGTEAFF
TRBV9	.	once	TRBJ2-7	TGTGCCAGCAGCGCTTTCCAGGGGATCGGCTACGAGCAGTACTTC	CASSAFQGIGYEQYF
TRBV27	TRBD2	once	TRBJ2-1	TGTGCCAGCAGTTTATTGGAGGGACTAGCGGATGAGCAGTTCTTC	CASSLLEGLADEQFF
TRBV7-2	TRBD2	.	TRBJ2-3	TGTGCCAGCAGCTCAACCGGGGGGATGTTTTATCCGCAGTATTTT	CASSSTGGMFYPQYF
TRBV7-2	.	.	TRBJ1-1	TGTGCCAGCAGCTTCGGCAGCATGAACACTGAAGCTTTCTTT	CASSFGSMNTEAFF
TRBV5-1	.	.	TRBJ1-1	TGCGCCAGCAGCTTTCTTAATGCGGACACTGAAGCTTTCTTT	CASSFLNADTEAFF
TRBV7-6	TRBD1	.	TRBJ2-1	TGTGCCAGCAGCACTGGACAGGGTATCGAGAATGAGCAGTTCTTC	CASSTGQGIENEQFF
TRBV10-3	.	.	TRBJ1-1	TGTGCCATCAGTGAGGGGTTACTGAACACTGAAGCTTTCTTT	CAISEGLLNTEAFF
TRBV14	.	.	TRBJ2-2	TGTGCCAGCAGCCAAGCAGGTTACACCGGGGAGCTGTTTTTT	CASSQAGYTGELFF
TRBV12-5	.	.	TRBJ1-1	TGTGCTAGTGGTTTGACAGGGAGTACTGAAGCTTTCTTT	CASGLTGSTEAFF
TRBV9	TRBD1	.	TRBJ1-2	TGTGCCAGCAGCGTTGGCCAGGGGGCGTCGGATGGCTACACCTTC	CASSVGQGASDGYTF